The 3 T cell receptor beta chains below come from one sample, sequenced in a study of molecular identifiers for immune sequencing clone quantification. Using its own MiXCR run on the PCR reads, TCRdb lists one record per CDR3 protein. The repertoire holds 90,000 or so distinct CDR3 sequences, with about 23% as singletons. Specimen: naive CD8+ T cells from blood, with Jurkat cell RNA spiked in. Subset denoted: FACS-sorted CD8+CD4-CCR7+CD45RA+ naive T cells. These receptors all stem from a human donor in good health. Some libraries in this study had Jurkat cell RNA spiked in.

This clonotype was counted a few times. The J gene is TRBJ2-7, the V gene TRBV27; 7 bases map to TRBD1. Germline CDR1 is MNHEY and CDR2 is SMNVEV (reference sequence). The CDR3 is 17 residues long. V lost 0 bases and J lost 3; bases outside the gene matches: 11. CDR3 nucleotide sequence: TGTGCCAGCAGTTTATCAGGGGGCAGGGGTCCCCACTACGAGCAGTACTTC. It translates to CASSLSGGRGPHYEQYF.

In this sample, this clonotype turned up a few times. A much larger clone lies a single base off, so this may be a read error. The chain couples TRBV28 to TRBJ2-7; TRBD2 is a possible D gene (5 bases). Trimming took 1 base from V and 3 from J, leaving 13 bases between them. The CDR3 covers 15 residues. The germline V gene has CDR1 MDHEN and CDR2 SYDVKM. The CDR3 spells CASSLFRGMIYEQYF. Written as DNA, the CDR3 is TGTGCCAGCAGTTTATTTAGAGGGATGATCTACGAGCAGTACTTC.

About this clonotype itself: A read error may explain this, as a much larger clone is one base away. V usage is TRBV4-1 and J usage is TRBJ1-5; no firm D call. The germline gives CDR1 MGHRA, CDR2 YSYEKL. This CDR3 spans 14 amino acids. CDR3 protein: CARSLESGNQPQHF. The CDR3 DNA reads TGCGCCCGCAGCCTTGAGTCAGGCAATCAGCCCCAGCATTTT.